This TCR beta chain was found in a study of CD8+CD57+ T cells in acquired aplastic anemia. Genomic DNA constituted the template upon which TCR beta VDJ and CDR3 profiling was performed. MiXCR, run by TCRdb on the reads, gives a single entry per CDR3 protein. The sample records some 200,000 distinct CDR3 sequences, under 55% being singletons. Findings and caveats of the study: Patients and controls turned out to have twenty-nine CD8+ CDR3 sequences in common.

There are many counts of this clonotype. Its antigen remains unknown. The patients chosen for sequencing had shown expansion of CD8+CD57+ cells (detected by flow cytometry). All patients had severe acquired aplastic anemia. Sequenced sample: sorted CD4+, CD8+, or CD8+CD57+ T cells (not recorded which) from PBMCs. This TCR was recovered from a human donor with aplastic anemia.

The CDR3 DNA reads as TGTGCCAGCAGCTTCAGGGGAGGAGGGAACTCAGATACGCAGTATTTT. Translation: CASSFRGGGNSDTQYF. This sequence joins TRBV7-9 and TRBJ2-3; perhaps D is TRBD1 or TRBD2 (6 bases each). Germline V gene sequence: CDR1 SEHNR, CDR2 FQNEAQ (reference sequence). This CDR3 comprises 16 residues. Trimming stripped 3 bases from V and 4 bases from J, with 17 bases between.